This TCR beta chain came from a study of shared clonotypes between healthy human individuals. Study-level results: Some naive CD4 clonotypes, roughly 4.7%, turned up in common across four donors. It was anticipated that sequencing depth would influence how many clonotypes donors shared. Clonotypes not shared had lower generation probabilities than those common to all four donors.

A word on this clone: Its target is unknown.

Positively selected for CCR7, the CD45RO-negative cells used as naive CD8 cells excluded terminally differentiated effector memory CD45RA+ cells. Recent acute infections and vaccinations were absent in the healthy HIV-negative adult donors. Measured with immunoSEQ multiplex PCR; TCRdb has only the in-frame clones, and not every one. The table lists approximately 2,200,000 clones, about 92% of them singletons. Trimming removed 6 bases at V and 7 bases at J, with 12 bases between. The CDR3 spans 12 residues. Germline V lookup: CDR1 SNHLY, CDR2 FYNNEI. The sequenced material came from naive CD8+ T cells from PBMCs. The rearrangement uses TRBV2 and TRBJ1-1; no definite D call. The clonotype was recovered from a man in his late teens or twenties in good health. Some clones in this sample may be carry-over from other donors' samples. DNA of the CDR3: TGTGCCAGCAGCCCGACGGGGATTGAAGCTTTCTTT. Translation gives CASSPTGIEAFF. Based on the CDR3 plus reference TRBV2 and TRBJ1-1, the full variable domain is EPEVTQTPSHQVTQMGQEVILRCVPISNHLYFYWYRQILGQKVEFLVSFYNNEISEKSEIFDDQFSVERPDGSNFTLKIRSTKLEDSAMYFCASSPTGIEAFFGQGTRLTVV.